Listed here are 24 T cell receptor beta chains from one sample, sequenced in a study of early T cells in non-severe SARS-CoV-2 infection (dated by TCRdb to 2020 to 2022). Library prep was done by 5' RACE. The sequencer was a NextSeq 500. The raw public reads went through TCRdb reprocessing: fastp at Q25, MiXCR clone calling, in-frame beta chains kept. CDR3 protein sequences are deduplicated, and each keeps its most common genes and DNA. For this sample the table gives approximately 60,000 distinct CDR3 sequences, of which 10% to 15% were detected only once. 2.9% of the sample is taken by the ten largest. Sequencing was done on a sample of whole blood. The receptor source for this set is an adult who was a healthcare worker with PCR-confirmed SARS-CoV-2 infection or an uninfected control (not recorded which).

This clonotype was counted a few times. The chain carries TRBV24-1 and TRBJ1-1; possible D gene TRBD1, 6 bases. The V gene's germline CDR1 is KGHDR and CDR2 SFDVKD. V was trimmed by 7 bases and J by 7 bases, leaving 12 bases between them. The CDR3 is 12 amino acids. CDR3 nucleotide sequence: TGTGCCACCAGGACAGGTCCTGTTGAAGCTTTCTTT. It specifies CATRTGPVEAFF.

The table lists this clonotype with many counts. The chain has TRBV11-2 and TRBJ2-5; a weak D match, TRBD1 (5 bases). The V gene's germline CDR1 is SGHAT and CDR2 FQNNGV. The CDR3 is 17 residues long. Trimming removed 1 base from V and 0 bases from J, with 15 bases in between. CDR3 DNA: TGTGCCAGCAGCTTAGTGAGCCCGAAGGGGTACCAAGAGACCCAGTACTTC. It specifies CASSLVSPKGYQETQYF.

This clonotype was found many times. This chain links TRBV18 with TRBJ2-2; D is perhaps TRBD1 (5 bases). The CDR3 has 14 residues. Germline values: CDR1 KGHSH, CDR2 LQKENI. Trimming cost V 5 bases and J 1 base, with 8 bases left between them. CDR3 residues: CASSEQENTGELFF. The CDR3 DNA reads as TGTGCCAGCTCAGAACAGGAGAACACCGGGGAGCTGTTTTTT.

This clonotype has more than one count but fewer than ten. V is TRBV29-1 and J is TRBJ2-1; 9 nucleotides line up with TRBD2. The CDR3 is 19 amino acids. Germline CDR1 and CDR2: SQVTM and ANQGSEA. V lost 4 bases to trimming and J lost 0 bases; unmatched junction nucleotides: 16. CDR3 DNA: TGCAGCGTTGTGTCCCCGAATAGCGGGGGCCCAAGCTCCTACAATGAGCAGTTCTTC. This encodes CSVVSPNSGGPSSYNEQFF.

V gene TRBV29-1 combines with J gene TRBJ2-7; 9 nucleotides agree with TRBD2. V was clipped by 6 bases and J by 2 bases; unmatched bases: 5. The CDR3 length is 13 residues. The germline CDR1 and CDR2 sequences are SQVTM and ANQGSEA. The CDR3 loop reads CSVVASGTYEQYF. CDR3 coding DNA: TGCAGCGTCGTTGCTAGCGGGACCTACGAGCAGTACTTC.

This clonotype was seen at least ten times. The chain couples TRBV5-1 to TRBJ2-3; tentatively, D is TRBD1 (6 bases). Deletions cut 3 bases from V and 3 bases from J, with 14 bases between. This CDR3 region has 15 residues. Germline V gene data show CDR1 as SGHRS and CDR2 as YFSETQ. For the CDR3, the DNA is TGCGCCAGCAGCTCATCAGGGGAAAGAACAGATACGCAGTATTTT. Amino acids: CASSSSGERTDTQYF.

This clonotype appeared many times. The chain carries TRBV29-1 and TRBJ2-1, with D maybe TRBD2 (5 bases). Trimming cost V 4 bases and J 9 bases, with 13 bases left between them. This CDR3 has 12 residues. Germline assignment: CDR1 SQVTM and CDR2 ANQGSEA. CDR3 residues: CSVGSSNVEQFF. In DNA form, the CDR3 reads TGCAGCGTTGGATCTAGCAATGTTGAGCAGTTCTTC.

This clonotype was detected a few times. The genes are TRBV6-1 and TRBJ1-2; TRBD1 aligns across 7 bases. V was pared by 1 base and J by 6 bases, with 2 bases of the junction left unmatched. In germline, CDR1 is MNHNS, CDR2 SASEGT. The CDR3 contains 13 residues. DNA of the CDR3: TGTGCCAGCAGTGAAGGACAGGGCAATGGCTACACCTTC. Translation: CASSEGQGNGYTF.

This rearrangement joins TRBV25-1 to TRBJ2-6; D is unclear. Trimming removed 1 base at V and 4 bases at J, with 5 bases between. Looked up from germline, CDR1 is MGHDK and CDR2 is SYGVNS. This CDR3 comprises 14 residues. The CDR3 DNA reads as TGTGCCAGCAGTGAATGGAAGGGGGCCAACGTCCTGACTTTC. Translation: CASSEWKGANVLTF. Together with reference TRBV25-1 and TRBJ2-6, the CDR3 gives the full variable domain: EADIYQTPRYLVIGTGKKITLECSQTMGHDKMYWYQQDPGMELHLIHYSYGVNSTEKGDLSSESTVSRIRTEHFPLTLESARPSHTSQYLCASSEWKGANVLTFGAGSRLTVL.

This clonotype was detected many times. The chain carries TRBV6-5 and TRBJ2-1, with 10 bases matching TRBD2. V dropped 0 bases and J dropped 7; count of bases not matched to a gene: 6. This CDR3 spans 16 amino acids. The germline V gene has CDR1 MNHEY and CDR2 SVGAGI. The CDR3 region has the DNA TGTGCCAGCAGTTACTCGAGCGGGGGGGAAGCGAATGAGCAGTTCTTC. Protein sequence: CASSYSSGGEANEQFF.

This clonotype appeared many times. The chain combines TRBV7-9 with TRBJ2-5; D not resolved. The CDR3 loop spans 13 amino acids. Germline V gives CDR1 SEHNR, CDR2 FQNEAQ (reference sequence). V gave up 4 bases and J gave up 3 bases, with 9 bases separating them. In DNA form, the CDR3 reads TGTGCCAGCAGCTCCCCGCCCAAAGAGACCCAGTACTTC. Encoded protein: CASSSPPKETQYF.

This clonotype has at least ten counts. The J gene is TRBJ2-1, the V gene TRBV5-1; D perhaps matches TRBD1 (6 bases). The CDR3 is 16 residues long. The germline CDR1 and CDR2 sequences are SGHRS and YFSETQ. V lost 0 bases and J 0 bases, leaving 10 bases between the germline ends. CDR3 in amino acids: CASSLGQDNSYNEQFF. The CDR3 coding sequence is TGCGCCAGCAGCTTGGGACAGGACAACTCCTACAATGAGCAGTTCTTC.

The gene calls are TRBV20-1 and TRBJ1-5, with D perhaps matching TRBD1 (6 bases). Germline CDR1 and CDR2: DFQATT and SNEGSKA (reference sequence). The ends were cut back, 6 bases at V and 3 bases at J, with 12 bases in the middle. The CDR3 is 13 amino acids. The CDR3 loop is CSARQDTNQPQHF. The CDR3 region has the DNA TGCAGTGCCAGACAGGATACCAATCAGCCCCAGCATTTT.

There are many counts of this clonotype. The chain joins TRBV15 to TRBJ2-2; D tentatively fits TRBD1 or TRBD2 (6 bases each). The CDR3 is 17 residues long. Germline V gene lookup returns CDR1 LNHNV and CDR2 YYDKDF (reference sequence). Between the trimmed V and J ends, which lost 5 bases and 5 bases, there was a span of 21 bases. CDR3 in amino acids: CATSLFGGAGNTGELFF. In DNA form, the CDR3 reads TGTGCCACCAGCCTTTTTGGGGGCGCGGGAAATACCGGGGAGCTGTTTTTT.

By proportion, this clonotype is medium-sized. The rearrangement links TRBV7-8 to TRBJ2-2; no clear D. Germline V gives CDR1 SGHVS, CDR2 FQNEAQ. Trimming removed 0 bases from V and 8 bases from J, with 16 bases in between. This CDR3 has 16 amino acids. The CDR3 region has the DNA TGTGCCAGCAGCTTAGCGTTGATCAGGTCGCGTGGGGAGCTGTTTTTT. This sequence encodes CASSLALIRSRGELFF.

This clonotype was seen repeatedly, ten times or more. The chain couples TRBV30 to TRBJ1-1; 10 positions match TRBD1. Germline assignment: CDR1 GTSNPN and CDR2 SVGIG (reference sequence). The CDR3 contains 16 residues. J was trimmed by 4 bases and V by 0 bases; bases with no gene match: 8. CDR3 residues: CAWSVGTGVGGTEAFF. The CDR3 DNA is TGTGCCTGGAGTGTCGGGACAGGGGTCGGCGGCACTGAAGCTTTCTTT.

This clonotype was detected ten times or more. This rearrangement joins TRBV30 to TRBJ1-5, with D uncertain. The germline V gene has CDR1 GTSNPN and CDR2 SVGIG (reference sequence). The CDR3 totals 14 residues. V was trimmed by 1 base and J by 5 bases, leaving 12 bases between them. CDR3 residues: CAWSAAAFYQPQHF. CDR3 DNA sequence: TGTGCCTGGAGTGCCGCTGCATTTTATCAGCCCCAGCATTTT.

This rearrangement joins TRBV29-1 to TRBJ2-3; tentative D call: TRBD2 (5 bases). Trimming shortened V by 0 bases and J by 4 bases, and 5 bases separated the two germline ends. This CDR3 comprises 12 residues. CDR1 and CDR2 from the germline V gene are SQVTM and ANQGSEA. CDR3 sequence (DNA): TGCAGCGTTGAAGAACTAGCAGATACGCAGTATTTT. Translation gives CSVEELADTQYF.

This clonotype has ten or more counts. The rearrangement joins TRBV3-1 to TRBJ1-1; D not certain. The germline CDR1 and CDR2 sequences are LGHDT and YNNKEL (reference sequence). V was cut by 0 bases and J by 4 bases, with 18 bases left in between. This CDR3 contains 17 residues. CDR3 residues: CASSQDYVGKEGTEAFF. The DNA of the CDR3 is TGTGCCAGCAGCCAAGATTACGTAGGGAAAGAAGGCACTGAAGCTTTCTTT.

The V call is TRBV10-2, the J call TRBJ2-2, with 11 bases lining up with TRBD2. After removal of 10 bases from V and 0 bases from J, the junction contained 4 bases not matched to a gene. This CDR3 comprises 15 residues. Germline V gives CDR1 WSHSY, CDR2 SAAADI. CDR3 coding DNA: TGCGCCATTCTAGCGGGGGGACCGAACACCGGGGAGCTGTTTTTT. This translates into CAILAGGPNTGELFF.

This clonotype has ten or more counts. The chain is built from TRBV20-1 and TRBJ2-5, with D perhaps TRBD1 (5 bases). Germline CDR1 DFQATT, CDR2 SNEGSKA (reference sequence). The CDR3 spans 13 residues. Trimming shortened V by 2 bases and J by 2 bases, and 9 bases separated the two germline ends. The chain's CDR3 is CSARQGHQETQYF. DNA for the CDR3: TGCAGTGCTAGACAAGGACATCAAGAGACCCAGTACTTC.

This clonotype was counted at least ten times. The chain employs TRBV27 and TRBJ2-2; D is ambiguous. CDR1 is MNHEY, CDR2 SMNVEV, per germline (reference sequence). Deletions cut 2 bases from V and 4 bases from J, with 5 bases between. The CDR3 runs to 13 residues. The CDR3 protein is CASSLRGTGELFF. For the CDR3, the DNA is TGTGCCAGCAGTTTAAGAGGCACCGGGGAGCTGTTTTTT.

The CDR3 protein is CASSPLAGAREFF. CDR3 DNA: TGTGCCAGCTCACCCTTAGCGGGGGCCAGGGAGTTCTTC. V and J are TRBV18 and TRBJ2-1; 9 bases fit TRBD2. Losses at the gene ends were 3 bases for V and 14 bases for J; bases not matched to a gene: 8. Germline V gene lookup returns CDR1 KGHSH and CDR2 LQKENI. This CDR3 spans 13 amino acids. Full variable domain (rest looked up from reference TRBV18 and TRBJ2-1): NAGVMQNPRHLVRRRGQEARLRCSPMKGHSHVYWYRQLPEEGLKFMVYLQKENIIDESGMPKERFSAEFPKEGPSILRIQQVVRGDSAAYFCASSPLAGAREFFGPGTRLTVL.

There are many counts of this clonotype. J is TRBJ2-1 and V is TRBV28; D is ambiguous. This CDR3 spans 14 amino acids. V dropped 2 bases and J dropped 5 bases, with 10 bases sitting between them. Germline V lookup: CDR1 MDHEN, CDR2 SYDVKM. The CDR3 nucleotides are TGTGCCAGCAGTTTAAGCGCCCGACACAATGAGCAGTTCTTC. This translates into CASSLSARHNEQFF.